Below, 26 T cell receptor beta chains from the same sample are listed, as sequenced in a study of tumor and adjacent non-tumor tissue in lung cancer. The template was RNA from unsorted bulk tissue. TCRbeta libraries were built with three rounds of nested PCR, modified from ARM-PCR. One entry per CDR3 protein results from TCRdb running MiXCR on the multiplex PCR reads. Seen here are fewer than 130,000 distinct CDR3 sequences, nearly 85% observed once, and the top ten hold 20% to 25%. The sequencing input was lung tumor tissue. The receptors were sampled from a man aged 70-80 years with non-small cell lung cancer.

V and J are TRBV11-2 and TRBJ1-2; 8 bases line up with TRBD1. The CDR3 has 14 amino acids. V lost 9 bases to trimming and J lost 4 bases; unmatched junction nucleotides: 10. CDR1 SGHAT and CDR2 FQNNGV come from the germline V gene. In nucleotides, the CDR3 is TGTGCCAGGAGCCCAACAGGGGGTATCTATGGCTACACCTTC. It specifies CARSPTGGIYGYTF.

The V gene is TRBV4-1, the J gene TRBJ2-5; unclear D gene. V lost 3 bases to trimming and J lost 1 base, with 9 bases between them. Per germline, CDR1 MGHRA and CDR2 YSYEKL. CDR3 length: 14 amino acids. Written as DNA, the CDR3 is TGCGCCAGCAGCCACCACCAGCTCCAAGAGACCCAGTACTTC. Translation gives CASSHHQLQETQYF.

As to this clonotype: Its ends do not fully match the called genes, so a read error is possible. J is TRBJ1-5 and V is TRBV6-2 or TRBV6-3, with D unclear. The germline gives CDR1 MNHEY, CDR2 SVGEGT. The CDR3 has 13 amino acids. The CDR3 nucleotides are TGTGCCAGCAGTTCTCAGAGGAATCAGCCCCAACATTTT. Translation: CASSSQRNQPQHF.

In this sample, this clonotype turned up many times. The V gene is TRBV6-5, the J gene TRBJ2-7, with D unresolved. Trimming cost V 6 bases and J 3 bases, with 9 bases left between them. The CDR3 is made up of 12 amino acids. Germline CDR1 is MNHEY and CDR2 is SVGAGI. CDR3 nucleotides: TGTGCCAGCAGGGAACACAACTACGAGCAGTACTTC. Translating gives CASREHNYEQYF.

This clonotype was seen only a few times. One base away lies a much larger clone, so this may be a sequencing read error. This rearrangement joins TRBV6-2 or TRBV6-3 to TRBJ1-1; 9 bases agree with TRBD1. The CDR3 extends over 14 amino acids. Germline V gene sequence: CDR1 MNHEY, CDR2 SVGEGT. CDR3 DNA: TGTGCCAGCAAGATACAGGGGGCGTACACTGACGCTTTCTTT. It is translated as CASKIQGAYTDAFF.

The chain carries TRBV6-5 and TRBJ1-2, with a possible D match to TRBD1 (5 bases). The germline V and J ends were trimmed by 9 bases and 4 bases, with 18 bases remaining between them. From germline, CDR1 is MNHEY and CDR2 SVGAGI. The CDR3 runs to 14 residues. CDR3 sequence reads: CASSRAVQAYGYTF. The CDR3 DNA is TGTGCCAGTAGTAGAGCGGTACAGGCCTATGGCTACACCTTC.

Details on this clonotype: A much larger clonotype is one base distant, so this may be a read error. The CDR3 protein is CASSQRTSLTEQFF. CDR3 DNA: TGTGCCAGCAGCCAAAGGACTAGCTTGACTGAGCAGTTCTTC. The gene calls are TRBV7-8 and TRBJ2-1; 8 bases agree with TRBD2. Germline loops: CDR1 SGHVS, CDR2 FQNEAQ. V shed 5 bases, J shed 9 bases, and the junction held 9 bases outside the gene matches. The CDR3 covers 14 residues.

Notes on this clonotype: At one end, the junction sequence differs from germline, possibly due to a read error. The J gene is TRBJ2-3, the V gene TRBV29-1; no reliable D call. The germline gives CDR1 SQVTM, CDR2 ANQGSEA. This CDR3 region has 13 residues. The CDR3 nucleotides read TGCAACGTTGAAGAAGTAGTAGCATATACGCAGTATTTT. Translating gives CNVEEVVAYTQYF.

As concerns this clonotype: Compared with germline, one end of the junction differs, possibly owing to a read error. The genes are TRBV6-5 and TRBJ2-2; 11 bases align to TRBD2. This CDR3 is 20 amino acids long. Germline CDR1 reads MNHEY; CDR2 reads SVGAGI. CDR3 in DNA: TGTGCTAGCAGTTACTTCAGGATTAGCGGGGGGGGGTACTTTAAAGGGGAGCTGTTTTTT. It encodes CASSYFRISGGGYFKGELFF.

On this clonotype: Relative to the germline gene, one junction end is altered; a read error may explain this. The chain has TRBV14 and TRBJ2-5; TRBD2 agrees at 10 bases. The CDR3 totals 17 residues. Per germline, CDR1 SGHDN and CDR2 FVKESK. CDR3 region: CDSSQEGLANWPETQYF. The DNA of the CDR3 is TGTGACAGCAGCCAGGAGGGACTAGCGAATTGGCCAGAGACCCAGTACTTC. Complete variable domain (other parts from reference TRBV14 and TRBJ2-5): EAGVTQFPSHSVIEKGQTVTLRCDPISGHDNLYWYRRVMGKEIKFLLHFVKESKQDESGMPNNRFLAERTGGTYSTLKVQPAELEDSGVYFCDSSQEGLANWPETQYFGPGTRLLVL.

The gene calls are TRBV5-5 and TRBJ1-1; D gene unclear. From germline, CDR1 is SGHKS and CDR2 YYEKEE (reference sequence). This CDR3 spans 16 amino acids. CDR3 loop: CANPLIPPVGVTEAFF. In DNA form, the CDR3 reads TGTGCGAACCCATTAATTCCCCCCGTAGGAGTTACTGAAGCTTTCTTT. Combining the CDR3 with reference TRBV5-5 and TRBJ1-1 gives the whole variable domain DAGVTQSPTHLIKTRGQQVTLRCSPISGHKSVSWYQQVLGQGPQFIFQYYEKEERGRGNFPDRFSARQFPNYSSELNVNALLLGDSALYLCANPLIPPVGVTEAFFGQGTRLTVV.

J is TRBJ1-1 and V is TRBV5-1; 9 nucleotides align to TRBD1. V dropped 7 bases and J dropped 6; count of bases not matched to a gene: 16. The CDR3 contains 16 residues. The germline gives CDR1 SGHRS, CDR2 YFSETQ. Written as DNA, the CDR3 is TGCGCCAGCGGCCCCTTTCCGACAGGGGGGTTATCTGAAGCTTTCTTT. Encoded protein: CASGPFPTGGLSEAFF.

In regard to this clonotype: A read error may produce the germline difference seen at one junction end. The V and J genes are TRBV11-2 and TRBJ1-1; D gene uncertain. This CDR3 is built from 15 residues. Germline V gene sequence: CDR1 SGHAT, CDR2 FQNNGV. This CDR3 is CTSSLANSRNNEAFF. The DNA for the CDR3 is TGTACCAGCAGCCTCGCCAATTCAAGGAACAATGAAGCTTTCTTT. Together with reference TRBV11-2 and TRBJ1-1, the CDR3 gives the full variable domain: EAGVAQSPRYKIIEKRQSVAFWCNPISGHATLYWYQQILGQGPKLLIQFQNNGVVDDSQLPKDRFSAERLKGVDSTLKIQPAKLEDSAVYLCTSSLANSRNNEAFFGQGTRLTVV.

This clonotype was seen at least ten times. The chain combines TRBV2 with TRBJ1-4; D remains ambiguous. There are 13 residues in the CDR3. Germline-derived CDR1 and CDR2 are SNHLY and FYNNEI. Trimming pared 7 bases from V and 7 bases from J, leaving 13 bases between. The CDR3 DNA reads TGTGCCAGCACGGGATTGTGGGGTGAAAAACTGTTTTTT. It yields the protein CASTGLWGEKLFF. Together with reference TRBV2 and TRBJ1-4, the CDR3 gives the full variable domain: EPEVTQTPSHQVTQMGQEVILRCVPISNHLYFYWYRQILGQKVEFLVSFYNNEISEKSEIFDDQFSVERPDGSNFTLKIRSTKLEDSAMYFCASTGLWGEKLFFGSGTQLSVL.

The sample holds one count of this clonotype. The junction differs from germline at one of its ends, possibly a read error. The chain uses TRBV11-3 and TRBJ1-1; TRBD1 is a possible D gene (6 bases). The CDR3 runs 15 residues. Germline CDR1 reads SGHNT; CDR2 reads YENEEA. CDR3 DNA sequence: TGTTCCAGCAGTCCCACCACCGCAGGGGACACTGAAGCTTTCTTT. As protein: CSSSPTTAGDTEAFF.

On this clonotype: Because the CDR3 is missing its conserved closing phenylalanine or tryptophan, this is likely a read error. Because the CDR3's place on the DNA is in doubt, the DNA is left out and the CDR3 is given as listed by TCRdb. The chain carries TRBV11-3 and TRBJ1-1; the D segment call TRBD1 is taken from the table without a DNA check. The germline CDR1 and CDR2 sequences are SGHNT and YENEEA. The CDR3 spans 13 amino acids, including both terminal residues. This CDR3 reads CASSFRVNTEVFS.

V is TRBV6-6 and J is TRBJ2-7; possible D gene TRBD2, 5 bases. Germline loops: CDR1 MNHNY, CDR2 SVGAGI (reference sequence). The CDR3 spans 11 residues. This CDR3 reads CAASGNREQYF. The CDR3 DNA is TGTGCTGCCTCGGGGAATAGAGAGCAGTACTTC.

On this clonotype: A read error may be the cause here, since a much bigger clone is one base away. V gene TRBV28 combines with J gene TRBJ1-4; TRBD1 aligns across 9 bases. Germline lookup yields CDR1 MDHEN and CDR2 SYDVKM. V gave up 10 bases and J gave up 8 bases; unmatched junction bases: 8. The CDR3 is made up of 13 amino acids. The DNA of the CDR3 is TGTGCCATCCCGGACAGGGGCAACGAAAAACTGTTTTTT. Encoded protein: CAIPDRGNEKLFF.

This clonotype was counted a single time. A much more abundant neighbour one base away suggests this may be a read error. The V gene is TRBV20-1, the J gene TRBJ2-5; 8 bases match TRBD2. The CDR3 totals 15 residues. Germline values: CDR1 DFQATT, CDR2 SNEGSKA (reference sequence). This CDR3 is CSASGGGMLQETRYF. In DNA, the CDR3 is TGCAGTGCTAGTGGCGGGGGGATGTTACAAGAGACCCGGTACTTC.

The V call is TRBV13, the J call TRBJ2-5; TRBD2 aligns across 13 bases. With 4 bases clipped from V and 3 bases from J, the junction kept 2 bases outside the gene matches. Germline CDR1 reads PRHDT; CDR2 reads FYEKMQ (reference sequence). CDR3 length equals 15 residues. CDR3 protein: CASSCGLAGEETQYF. CDR3 nucleotide sequence: TGTGCCAGCAGCTGCGGACTAGCGGGGGAAGAGACCCAGTACTTC.

Concerning this clonotype: It is likely a read error, because the conserved phenylalanine at the end of the CDR3 is missing. V is TRBV6-5 and J is TRBJ2-7; no clear D. This CDR3 has 15 residues. Deletions cut 0 bases from V and 3 bases from J, with 12 bases between. CDR1 is MNHEY, CDR2 SVGAGI, per germline. CDR3: CASSYSEADIYEQYL. Here the CDR3 DNA reads TGTGCCAGCAGTTACTCCGAGGCAGACATCTACGAGCAGTACCTC.

About this clonotype itself: At one end, the junction sequence differs from germline, possibly due to a read error. The chain joins TRBV4-2 to TRBJ1-2, with D possibly matching TRBD1 (5 bases). The germline CDR1 and CDR2 sequences are LGHNA and YNFKEQ. This CDR3 has 15 amino acids. The CDR3, as DNA: TGTGCCAGCAGCCAAGATCGGGTAGGGGTGTATGGCTATACCTTC. This gives the protein CASSQDRVGVYGYTF.

As for this clonotype: One junction end disagrees with the germline gene, perhaps due to a read error. This chain uses TRBV29-1 with TRBJ2-3; TRBD1 might be the D (6 bases). CDR1 and CDR2 from the germline V gene are SQVTM and ANQGSEA. CDR3 length equals 14 residues. This CDR3 reads CSVYGSSRTDMQYF. The DNA of the CDR3 is TGCAGCGTTTACGGTTCTTCTAGGACAGATATGCAGTATTTT.

This clonotype appeared once. A junction end diverges from the germline sequence, so it may reflect a read error. The rearrangement uses TRBV29-1 and TRBJ2-5, with D perhaps matching TRBD1 (5 bases). This CDR3 contains 13 residues. CDR1 SQVTM and CDR2 ANQGSEA come from the germline V gene. CDR3 amino acids: CSVAYRYQETQYF. DNA for the CDR3: TGCAGCGTGGCCTACAGGTACCAGGAGACCCAGTACTTC.

Worth noting for this clonotype: At one of its ends the junction is not consistent with the germline gene, which may arise from a read error. The chain employs TRBV6-2 or TRBV6-3 and TRBJ2-7; 7 bases are shared with TRBD2. The length of the CDR3 is 14 residues. CDR1 is MNHEY and CDR2 is SVGEGT in the germline V gene. The chain's CDR3 is CASAARTSKYEHYF. The CDR3, as DNA: TGTGCCAGCGCTGCCAGGACTAGTAAGTACGAGCACTACTTC.

This clonotype is a singleton in its sample. A junction boundary mismatches the germline segment, possibly from a read error. The chain links TRBV11-3 to TRBJ2-1, with D possibly matching TRBD2 (7 bases). CDR1 and CDR2 from the germline V gene are SGHNT and YENEEA. CDR3 length: 16 amino acids. CDR3 DNA sequence: TGTGCCAGCTGCTTAGATCCCTCGGGGGGCAGAGGTGAGCAGTTCTTC. It codes for CASCLDPSGGRGEQFF.